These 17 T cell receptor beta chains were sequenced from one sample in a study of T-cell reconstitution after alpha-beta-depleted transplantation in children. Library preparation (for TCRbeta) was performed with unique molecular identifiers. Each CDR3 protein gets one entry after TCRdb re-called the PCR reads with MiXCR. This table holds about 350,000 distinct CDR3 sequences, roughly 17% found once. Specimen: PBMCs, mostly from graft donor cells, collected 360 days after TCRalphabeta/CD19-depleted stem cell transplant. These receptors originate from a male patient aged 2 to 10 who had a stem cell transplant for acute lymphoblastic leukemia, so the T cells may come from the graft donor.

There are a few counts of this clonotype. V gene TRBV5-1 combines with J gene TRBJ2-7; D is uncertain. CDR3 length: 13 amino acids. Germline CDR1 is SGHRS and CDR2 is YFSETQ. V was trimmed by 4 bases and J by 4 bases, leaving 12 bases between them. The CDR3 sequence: CASSLLLEYEQYF. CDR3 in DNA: TGCGCCAGCAGCCTACTTCTAGAGTACGAGCAGTACTTC. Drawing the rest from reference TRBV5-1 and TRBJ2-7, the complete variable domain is KAGVTQTPRYLIKTRGQQVTLSCSPISGHRSVSWYQQTPGQGLQFLFEYFSETQRNKGNFPGRFSGRQFSNSRSEMNVSTLELGDSALYLCASSLLLEYEQYFGPGTRLTVT.

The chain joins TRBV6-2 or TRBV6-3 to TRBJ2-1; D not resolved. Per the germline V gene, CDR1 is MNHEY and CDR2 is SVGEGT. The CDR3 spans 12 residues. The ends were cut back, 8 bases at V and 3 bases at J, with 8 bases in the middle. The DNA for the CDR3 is TGTGCCAGCCAGGACGGCTACAATGAGCAGTTCTTC. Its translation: CASQDGYNEQFF.

The CDR3 coding sequence is TGTGCCAGCAGCCTAACAGGTGAAAGGGGAAACACCATATATTTT. It yields the protein CASSLTGERGNTIYF. The chain couples TRBV3-1 to TRBJ1-3, with a possible D match to TRBD1 (5 bases). CDR3 size: 15 residues. V was trimmed by 4 bases and J by 4 bases, leaving 14 bases between them. Germline lookup yields CDR1 LGHDT and CDR2 YNNKEL (reference sequence). The full variable domain, in which reference TRBV3-1 and TRBJ1-3 provide the parts outside the CDR3, is DTAVSQTPKYLVTQMGNDKSIKCEQNLGHDTMYWYKQDSKKFLKIMFSYNNKELIINETVPNRFSPKSPDKAHLNLHINSLELGDSAVYFCASSLTGERGNTIYFGEGSWLTVV.

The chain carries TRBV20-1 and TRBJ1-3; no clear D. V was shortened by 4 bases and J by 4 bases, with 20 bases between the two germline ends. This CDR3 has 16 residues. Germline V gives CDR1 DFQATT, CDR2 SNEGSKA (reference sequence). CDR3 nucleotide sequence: TGCAGTGCTAAAAGTGTCCCAGAAAGGAACGGAAACACCATATATTTT. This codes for CSAKSVPERNGNTIYF.

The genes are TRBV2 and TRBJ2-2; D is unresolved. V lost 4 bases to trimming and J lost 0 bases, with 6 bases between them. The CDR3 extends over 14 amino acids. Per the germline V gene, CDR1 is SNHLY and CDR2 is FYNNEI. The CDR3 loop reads CASSVFANTGELFF. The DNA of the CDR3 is TGTGCCAGCAGTGTTTTTGCGAACACCGGGGAGCTGTTTTTT.

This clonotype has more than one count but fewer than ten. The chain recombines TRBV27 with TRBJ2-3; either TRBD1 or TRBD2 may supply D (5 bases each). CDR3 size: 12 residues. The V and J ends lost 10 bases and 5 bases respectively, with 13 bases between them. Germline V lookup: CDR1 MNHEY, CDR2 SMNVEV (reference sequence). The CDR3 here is CATSGTQDTQYF. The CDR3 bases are TGTGCCACCTCCGGGACCCAAGATACGCAGTATTTT.

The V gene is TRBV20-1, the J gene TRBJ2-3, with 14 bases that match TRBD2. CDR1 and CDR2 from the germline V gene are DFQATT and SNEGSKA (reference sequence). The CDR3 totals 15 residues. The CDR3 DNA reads TGCCGACTAGCGGGAGGGGGCCTTGGGACAGATACGCAGTATTTT. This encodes CRLAGGGLGTDTQYF.

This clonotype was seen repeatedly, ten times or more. The CDR3, as DNA: TGTGCCATCAGTGAACAGAGACCCGAGCAGTACTTC. Translation gives CAISEQRPEQYF. J is TRBJ2-7 and V is TRBV10-3; the D is unclear. The CDR3 is 12 amino acids. V lost 3 bases, J lost 6 bases, and 9 bases lay in between. Germline V lookup: CDR1 ENHRY, CDR2 SYGVKD.

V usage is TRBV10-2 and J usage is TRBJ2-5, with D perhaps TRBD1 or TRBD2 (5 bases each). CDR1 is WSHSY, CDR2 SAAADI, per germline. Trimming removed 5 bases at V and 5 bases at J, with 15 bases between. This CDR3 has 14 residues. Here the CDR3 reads CASSLGQGAETQYF. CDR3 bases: TGCGCCAGCAGTTTAGGCCAGGGAGCCGAGACCCAGTACTTC.

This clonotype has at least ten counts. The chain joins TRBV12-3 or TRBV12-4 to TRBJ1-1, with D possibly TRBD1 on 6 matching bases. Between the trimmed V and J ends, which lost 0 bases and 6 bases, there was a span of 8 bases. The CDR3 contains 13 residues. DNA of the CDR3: TGTGCCAGCAGTTTAGCGAGGACAGCTGAAGCTTTCTTT. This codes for CASSLARTAEAFF.

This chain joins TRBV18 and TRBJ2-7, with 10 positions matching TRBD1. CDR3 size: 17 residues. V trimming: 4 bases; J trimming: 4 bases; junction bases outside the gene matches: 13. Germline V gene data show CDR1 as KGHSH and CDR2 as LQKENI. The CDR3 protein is CASSLPPPGQGLYEQYF. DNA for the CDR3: TGTGCCAGCTCACTACCGCCGCCGGGACAGGGGCTGTACGAGCAGTACTTC.

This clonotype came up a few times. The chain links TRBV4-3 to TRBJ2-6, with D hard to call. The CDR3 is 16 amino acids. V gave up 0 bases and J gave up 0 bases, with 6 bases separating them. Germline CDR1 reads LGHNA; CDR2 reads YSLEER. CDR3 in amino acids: CASSQDRISGANVLTF. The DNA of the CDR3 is TGCGCCAGCAGCCAAGATAGGATCTCTGGGGCCAACGTCCTGACTTTC.

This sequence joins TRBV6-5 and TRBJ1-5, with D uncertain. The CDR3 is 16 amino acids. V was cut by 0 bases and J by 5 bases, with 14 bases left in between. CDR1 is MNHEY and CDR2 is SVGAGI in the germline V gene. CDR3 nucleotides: TGTGCCAGCAGTTACTCGGTCCTTTGGGAATATCAGCCCCAGCATTTT. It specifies CASSYSVLWEYQPQHF.

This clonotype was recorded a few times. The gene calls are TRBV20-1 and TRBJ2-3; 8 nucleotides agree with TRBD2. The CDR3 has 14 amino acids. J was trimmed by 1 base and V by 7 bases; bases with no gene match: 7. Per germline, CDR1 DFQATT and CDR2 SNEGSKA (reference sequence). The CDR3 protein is CSGGGRFRTDTQYF. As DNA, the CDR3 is TGCAGTGGGGGCGGGAGGTTTCGCACAGATACGCAGTATTTT.

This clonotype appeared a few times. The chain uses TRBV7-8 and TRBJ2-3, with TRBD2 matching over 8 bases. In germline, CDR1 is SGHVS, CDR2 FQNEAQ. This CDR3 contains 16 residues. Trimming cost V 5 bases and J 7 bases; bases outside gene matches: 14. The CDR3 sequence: CASSMLRLAKRNTQYF. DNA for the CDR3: TGTGCCAGCAGCATGCTACGACTAGCGAAGCGAAATACGCAGTATTTT.

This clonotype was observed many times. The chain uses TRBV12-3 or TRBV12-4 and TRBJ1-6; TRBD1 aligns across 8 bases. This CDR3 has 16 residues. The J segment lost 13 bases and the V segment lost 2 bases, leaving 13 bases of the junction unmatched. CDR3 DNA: TGTGCCAGCAGTTTAAGGCCCGGGACAGGCCTCGTCCCCCTCCACTTT. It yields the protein CASSLRPGTGLVPLHF.

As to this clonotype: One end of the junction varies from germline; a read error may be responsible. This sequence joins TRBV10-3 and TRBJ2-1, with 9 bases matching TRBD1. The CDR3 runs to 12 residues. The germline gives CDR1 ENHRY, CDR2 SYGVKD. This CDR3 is CAISGDRVKLVF. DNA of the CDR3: TGTGCCATCAGCGGGGACAGGGTAAAATTAGTCTTC.